The 17 T cell receptor beta chains reported below all come from one sample, sequenced in a study of cytomegalovirus exposure and HLA in healthy donors. Clones were sequenced by immunoSEQ multiplex PCR, and TCRdb holds only the in-frame ones, with some missing. The table lists 150,000 to 200,000 clones, roughly 86% of them singletons. The material sequenced was PBMCs. Receptors were obtained from a woman aged 18 to 35 in good health and CMV-seropositive.

The chain recombines TRBV6-5 with TRBJ2-5, with 10 bases identical to TRBD1. The CDR3 totals 14 residues. Germline V CDR1 and CDR2: MNHEY, SVGAGI. Germline trimming cut 2 bases from V and 4 bases from J; bases unmatched to any gene: 1. CDR3 sequence reads: CASSYGDRGETQYF. CDR3 coding DNA: TGTGCCAGCAGTTACGGGGACAGGGGAGAGACCCAGTACTTC.

The chain couples TRBV7-8 to TRBJ2-7; D perhaps matches TRBD2 (6 bases). There are 16 residues in the CDR3. The germline V and J ends were trimmed by 4 bases and 5 bases, with 21 bases remaining between them. CDR1 is SGHVS and CDR2 is FQNEAQ in the germline V gene. CDR3 DNA sequence: TGTGCCAGCAGCTCCTCAGCGGGTATAGAACGACACGAGCAGTACTTC. Translation: CASSSSAGIERHEQYF.

The chain combines TRBV27 with TRBJ1-5, with 8 bases matching TRBD1. Trimming at V came to 5 bases and at J to 7 bases, leaving 16 bases not matched to a gene. Germline lookup yields CDR1 MNHEY and CDR2 SMNVEV (reference sequence). The CDR3 covers 17 residues. The CDR3 loop is CASSPSTGVMLIQPQHF. The CDR3 nucleotides are TGTGCCAGCAGTCCGTCGACAGGGGTTATGCTTATACAGCCCCAGCATTTT.

The chain couples TRBV7-3 to TRBJ1-4, with D possibly being TRBD1 (6 bases). Germline CDR1 SGHTA, CDR2 FQGTGA. The CDR3 has 15 residues. Trimming pared 5 bases from V and 8 bases from J, leaving 18 bases between. CDR3 in amino acids: CASSTTGRPGEKLFF. DNA of the CDR3: TGTGCCAGCAGCACTACAGGGAGACCAGGAGAAAAACTGTTTTTT. Full variable domain (rest looked up from reference TRBV7-3 and TRBJ1-4): GAGVSQTPSNKVTEKGKYVELRCDPISGHTALYWYRQSLGQGPEFLIYFQGTGAADDSGLPNDRFFAVRPEGSVSTLKIQRTERGDSAVYLCASSTTGRPGEKLFFGSGTQLSVL.

V usage is TRBV30 and J usage is TRBJ1-2; D might be TRBD1 (5 bases). CDR3 length equals 15 residues. Trimming removed 2 bases from V and 2 bases from J, with 15 bases in between. The germline V gene encodes CDR1 GTSNPN and CDR2 SVGIG (reference sequence). For the CDR3, the DNA is TGTGCCTGGAGTCCCCCAGGGAGGATGAACTATGGCTACACCTTC. This sequence encodes CAWSPPGRMNYGYTF. The full variable domain, in which reference TRBV30 and TRBJ1-2 provide the parts outside the CDR3, is SQTIHQWPATLVQPVGSPLSLECTVEGTSNPNLYWYRQAAGRGLQLLFYSVGIGQISSEVPQNLSASRPQDRQFILSSKKLLLSDSGFYLCAWSPPGRMNYGYTFGSGTRLTVV.

This CDR3 is CAISSGTVDNQPQHF. CDR3 DNA sequence: TGTGCCATCAGTTCCGGGACAGTAGACAATCAGCCCCAGCATTTT. The gene calls are TRBV10-3 and TRBJ1-5; TRBD1 agrees at 7 bases. J lost 3 bases, V lost 5 bases, and 7 bases had no gene match. Germline V lookup: CDR1 ENHRY, CDR2 SYGVKD. This CDR3 is 15 amino acids long.

The chain is built from TRBV15 and TRBJ2-7; 7 bases are a match to TRBD1. Looked up from germline, CDR1 is LNHNV and CDR2 is YYDKDF (reference sequence). Trimming took 0 bases from V and 3 from J; bases not matched to a gene: 5. The length of the CDR3 is 15 residues. The CDR3 DNA follows: TGTGCCACCAGCAGAGAGGGACAGACGAGCTACGAGCAGTACTTC. This translates into CATSREGQTSYEQYF. Full variable domain (rest looked up from reference TRBV15 and TRBJ2-7): DAMVIQNPRYQVTQFGKPVTLSCSQTLNHNVMYWYQQKSSQAPKLLFHYYDKDFNNEADTPDNFQSRRPNTSFCFLDIRSPGLGDTAMYLCATSREGQTSYEQYFGPGTRLTVT.

This clone has only one observation. The chain employs TRBV6-5 and TRBJ2-7, with D hard to call. There are 13 residues in the CDR3. Trimming pared 0 bases from V and 4 bases from J, leaving 7 bases between. Looked up from germline, CDR1 is MNHEY and CDR2 is SVGAGI. In nucleotides, the CDR3 is TGTGCCAGCAGTTACTCGAAAGCATACGAGCAGTACTTC. Translating gives CASSYSKAYEQYF.

V is TRBV7-3 and J is TRBJ2-1; 7 bases map to TRBD1. With 5 bases clipped from V and 9 bases from J, the junction kept 4 bases outside the gene matches. This CDR3 has 12 residues. CDR1 SGHTA and CDR2 FQGTGA come from the germline V gene. The CDR3 is CASSPNRGEQFF. CDR3 bases: TGTGCCAGCAGCCCTAACAGGGGTGAGCAGTTCTTC.

The chain is built from TRBV11-3 and TRBJ2-1; tentatively, D is TRBD2 (6 bases). V was pared by 5 bases and J by 3 bases, with 14 bases between. This CDR3 spans 15 amino acids. Germline loops: CDR1 SGHNT, CDR2 YENEEA. The CDR3, as DNA: TGTGCCAGCAGCCATCCTAGCGCCGACTACAATGAGCAGTTCTTC. Translation gives CASSHPSADYNEQFF.

V gene TRBV6-6 combines with J gene TRBJ2-7; 11 bases agree with TRBD1. The V segment lost 5 bases and the J segment 5 bases; nucleotides outside the gene matches: 8. Per the germline V gene, CDR1 is MNHNY and CDR2 is SVGAGI (reference sequence). The CDR3 extends over 15 amino acids. The CDR3 DNA reads as TGTGCCAGCAGTACCCCGGGACAGGGGGTCCACGAGCAGTACTTC. Residues: CASSTPGQGVHEQYF.

The sample holds a few counts of this clone. The V gene is TRBV7-9, the J gene TRBJ2-1; 7 nucleotides match TRBD1. This CDR3 region has 16 residues. Germline V CDR1 and CDR2: SEHNR, FQNEAQ (reference sequence). V was clipped by 1 base and J by 3 bases; unmatched bases: 6. CDR3 in amino acids: CASSLGYGTDYNEQFF. CDR3 coding DNA: TGTGCCAGCAGCTTAGGATACGGGACAGACTACAATGAGCAGTTCTTC. The whole variable domain, remainder taken from reference TRBV7-9 and TRBJ2-1, is DTGVSQNPRHKITKRGQNVTFRCDPISEHNRLYWYRQTLGQGPEFLTYFQNEAQLEKSRLLSDRFSAERPKGSFSTLEIQRTEQGDSAMYLCASSLGYGTDYNEQFFGPGTRLTVL.

The chain has TRBV18 and TRBJ2-5; 7 nucleotides line up with TRBD2. The CDR3 totals 14 residues. J gave up 4 bases and V 1 base, and 3 bases lay outside the gene matches. Germline CDR1 KGHSH, CDR2 LQKENI. Here the CDR3 DNA reads TGTGCCAGCTCACCACTCAAGCGGGGAGAGACCCAGTACTTC. Protein: CASSPLKRGETQYF.

The chain couples TRBV7-9 to TRBJ1-5; 9 bases are a match to TRBD1. Per germline, CDR1 SEHNR and CDR2 FQNEAQ (reference sequence). Trimming at V came to 0 bases and at J to 6 bases, leaving 3 bases not matched to a gene. This CDR3 spans 15 amino acids. The CDR3 DNA reads as TGTGCCAGCAGCTTAGCTGGGACAGGGACTCAGCCCCAGCATTTT. Amino acid sequence: CASSLAGTGTQPQHF.

The chain recombines TRBV25-1 with TRBJ2-3; D might be TRBD2 (6 bases). Germline V gene data show CDR1 as MGHDK and CDR2 as SYGVNS. Trimming took off 2 bases at V and 7 bases at J, with 13 bases between the two ends. The CDR3 runs 14 residues. CDR3 loop: CASSEMAGPNTQYF. In DNA form, the CDR3 reads TGTGCCAGCAGTGAAATGGCGGGACCAAATACGCAGTATTTT. The variable domain in full, with the rest retrieved from reference TRBV25-1 and TRBJ2-3, is EADIYQTPRYLVIGTGKKITLECSQTMGHDKMYWYQQDPGMELHLIHYSYGVNSTEKGDLSSESTVSRIRTEHFPLTLESARPSHTSQYLCASSEMAGPNTQYFGPGTRLTVL.

The chain joins TRBV7-3 to TRBJ2-1, with 7 bases that match TRBD1. This CDR3 comprises 12 residues. Germline CDR1 is SGHTA and CDR2 is FQGTGA. The junction had 8 bases not matched to a gene; V was cut back by 2 bases and J by 16 bases. The CDR3 sequence: CASSLVGQVPFF. The CDR3, as DNA: TGTGCCAGCAGCTTAGTAGGACAGGTCCCCTTCTTC.

The sample holds a few counts of this clone. The chain is built from TRBV7-9 and TRBJ1-2; D remains unclear. V lost 4 bases and J lost 3, with 9 bases in between. CDR3 length: 13 residues. From germline, CDR1 is SEHNR and CDR2 FQNEAQ (reference sequence). The CDR3 here is CASSSSTDYGYTF. The DNA for the CDR3 is TGTGCCAGCAGCTCGTCGACTGACTATGGCTACACCTTC.